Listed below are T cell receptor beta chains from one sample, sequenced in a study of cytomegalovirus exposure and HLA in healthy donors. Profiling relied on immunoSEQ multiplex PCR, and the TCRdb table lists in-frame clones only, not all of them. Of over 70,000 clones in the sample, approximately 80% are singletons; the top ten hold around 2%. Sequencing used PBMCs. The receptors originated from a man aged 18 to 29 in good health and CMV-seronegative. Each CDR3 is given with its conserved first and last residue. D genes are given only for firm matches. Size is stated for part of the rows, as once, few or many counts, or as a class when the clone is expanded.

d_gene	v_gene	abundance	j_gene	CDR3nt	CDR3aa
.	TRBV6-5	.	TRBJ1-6	TGTGCCAGCAGACGGGAGGGCCCAAATTCACCCCTCCACTTT	CASRREGPNSPLHF
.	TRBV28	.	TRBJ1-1	TGTGCCAGCAGCACCAGAGGGAAGGGTTGGGGTGAAGCTTTCTTT	CASSTRGKGWGEAFF
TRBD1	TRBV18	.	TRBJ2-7	TGTGCCAGCTCACTCCCGGGACAGACCTACGAGCAGTACTTC	CASSLPGQTYEQYF
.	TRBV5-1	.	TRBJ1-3	TGCGCCAGCAGCTTGTCGGGATCTGGAAACACCATATATTTT	CASSLSGSGNTIYF
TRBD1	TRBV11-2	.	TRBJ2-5	TGTGCCAGCAGCTTAGGACAGGGGAGAGAGACCCAGTACTTC	CASSLGQGRETQYF
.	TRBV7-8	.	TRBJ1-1	TGTGCCAGCAGCCCACGGTACCTGGACACTGAAGCTTTCTTT	CASSPRYLDTEAFF
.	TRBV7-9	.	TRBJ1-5	TGTGCCAGCAGCTTAGCGGGAGGGGCCCAGCATTTT	CASSLAGGAQHF
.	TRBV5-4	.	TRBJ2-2	TGTGCCAGCAGCTTGGCGGAGGGAAAAACCGGGGAGCTGTTTTTT	CASSLAEGKTGELFF
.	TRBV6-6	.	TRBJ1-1	TGTGCCAGCAGTTACCCTCAGGGTCGGACTGAAGCTTTCTTT	CASSYPQGRTEAFF
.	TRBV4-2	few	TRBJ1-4	TGTGCCAGCAGCCAAGCGCAGGGAAATGAAAAACTGTTTTTT	CASSQAQGNEKLFF
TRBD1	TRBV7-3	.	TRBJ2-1	TGTGCCAGCAGCTTAGACAGGGACGCCTACAATGAGCAGTTCTTC	CASSLDRDAYNEQFF
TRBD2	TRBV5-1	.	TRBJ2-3	TGCGCCAGCAGCTTAACCGGGGGGGGCACAGATACGCAGTATTTT	CASSLTGGGTDTQYF
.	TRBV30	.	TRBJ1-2	TGTGCCTGGAGTGTACCAGGGCCTTATGGCTACACCTTC	CAWSVPGPYGYTF
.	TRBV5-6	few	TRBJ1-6	TGTGCCAGCAGCCTGATCGCAGGAGGCAATTCACCCCTCCACTTT	CASSLIAGGNSPLHF
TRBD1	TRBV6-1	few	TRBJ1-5	TGTGCCAGCAGCCAGGGGGAATATCGTCAGCCCCAGCATTTT	CASSQGEYRQPQHF
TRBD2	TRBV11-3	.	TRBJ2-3	TGTGCCAGCAGCCGCGGGGGGGCGGATACGCAGTATTTT	CASSRGGADTQYF
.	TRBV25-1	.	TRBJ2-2	TGTGCCAGCAGTGGGACAACTAACACCGGGGAGCTGTTTTTT	CASSGTTNTGELFF
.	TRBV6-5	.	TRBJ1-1	TGTGCCAGCAGTTACCAGGTGGAGGAGACTGAAGCTTTCTTT	CASSYQVEETEAFF
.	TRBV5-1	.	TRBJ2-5	TGCGCCAGCAGCTTGGCGAGTGGGGCTTCGGAGACCCAGTACTTC	CASSLASGASETQYF
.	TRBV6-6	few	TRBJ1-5	TGTGCCAGTACCTGGGGAGTGGGTCAGCCCCAGCATTTT	CASTWGVGQPQHF
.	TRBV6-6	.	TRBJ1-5	TGTGCCAGCCGCGGGACCCCACGGAATCAGCCCCAGCATTTT	CASRGTPRNQPQHF
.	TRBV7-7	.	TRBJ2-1	TGTGCTAGCAGCTCGGGGAGCTCCTACAATGAGCAGTTCTTC	CASSSGSSYNEQFF
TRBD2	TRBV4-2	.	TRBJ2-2	TGTGCCAGCAGCCCGGGGGGGAAGGACACCGGGGAGCTGTTTTTT	CASSPGGKDTGELFF
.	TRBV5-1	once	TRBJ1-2	TGCGCCAGCAGCACCGGGACACAGGTTATCTATGGCTACACCTTC	CASSTGTQVIYGYTF
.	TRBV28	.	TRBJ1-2	TGTGCCAGCAGTTTTTCAGGGGCAGGTGGTGGCTACACCTTC	CASSFSGAGGGYTF
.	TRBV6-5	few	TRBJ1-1	TGTGCCAGCAACCCGGGAACTTTGAACACTGAAGCTTTCTTT	CASNPGTLNTEAFF
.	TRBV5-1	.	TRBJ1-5	TGCGCCAGCAGCCCGGGACTGCTGGAGGATCAGCCCCAGCATTTT	CASSPGLLEDQPQHF
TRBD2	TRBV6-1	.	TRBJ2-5	TGTGCCAGCAGTGGGGAAGCGGGGCAAGAGACCCAGTACTTC	CASSGEAGQETQYF
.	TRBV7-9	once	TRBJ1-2	TGTGCCAGCAGTCCCTCAGGTACTAACTATGGCTACACCTTC	CASSPSGTNYGYTF
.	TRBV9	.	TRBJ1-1	TGTGCCAGCAGCGTCGGCGCGGGGGAGTTGTACACTGAAGCTTTCTTT	CASSVGAGELYTEAFF
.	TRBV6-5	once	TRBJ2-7	TGTGCCAGCAGACCTAACAGGGTGGGAACCTACGAGCAGTACTTC	CASRPNRVGTYEQYF
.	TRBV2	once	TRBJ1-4	TGTGCCAGCAGTATGGCGGCAGCAACTAATGAAAAACTGTTTTTT	CASSMAAATNEKLFF
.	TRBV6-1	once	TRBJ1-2	TGTGCCAGCAGTGAACCGGCCAGGGTGTTTGGGGGCTACACCTTC	CASSEPARVFGGYTF
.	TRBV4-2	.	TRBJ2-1	TGTGCCAGCAGCCAAGAGGTAGCGGACTACAATGAGCAGTTCTTC	CASSQEVADYNEQFF
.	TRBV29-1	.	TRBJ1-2	TGCAGCGCCGCAGACGGGGACTATGGCTACACCTTC	CSAADGDYGYTF
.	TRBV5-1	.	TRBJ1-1	TGCGCCAGCAGTGAGGGTGGGGAAGCTTTCTTT	CASSEGGEAFF
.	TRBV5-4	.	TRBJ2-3	TGTGCCAGCAGCTCCGAGGCGGCGGACTCAGGAGATACGCAGTATTTT	CASSSEAADSGDTQYF
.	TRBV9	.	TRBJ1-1	TGTGCCAGCAGCCCCCGGGGGGGTGGGACTGAAGCTTTCTTT	CASSPRGGGTEAFF
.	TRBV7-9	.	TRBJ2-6	TGTGCCAGCAGCTCATTAGGGGGTTACTCTGGGGCCAACGTCCTGACTTTC	CASSSLGGYSGANVLTF
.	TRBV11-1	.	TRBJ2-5	TGTGCCAGCAGCAAGACTTCGGAGACCCAGTACTTC	CASSKTSETQYF
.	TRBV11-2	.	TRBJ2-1	TGTGCCAGCAGCACGGGGACACCCAATGAGCAGTTCTTC	CASSTGTPNEQFF
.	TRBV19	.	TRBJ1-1	TGTGCCAGTAGTACCCTACAGGGCCAGACCACTGAAGCTTTCTTT	CASSTLQGQTTEAFF
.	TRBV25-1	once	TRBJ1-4	TGTGCCAGCAGTGATCGGAGTATGGAAAAACTGTTTTTC	CASSDRSMEKLFF
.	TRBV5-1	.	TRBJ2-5	TGCGCCAGCAGCTTGGGGAGGGAAGAAGAGACCCAGTACTTC	CASSLGREEETQYF
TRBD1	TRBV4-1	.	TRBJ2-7	TGCGCCAGCAGCCAGGGACAGGGGCCGAAATACGAGCAGTACTTC	CASSQGQGPKYEQYF
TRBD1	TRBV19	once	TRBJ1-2	TGTGCCAGTAGGCCGGACAGGGGTGGAGTCCATGGCTACACCTTC	CASRPDRGGVHGYTF